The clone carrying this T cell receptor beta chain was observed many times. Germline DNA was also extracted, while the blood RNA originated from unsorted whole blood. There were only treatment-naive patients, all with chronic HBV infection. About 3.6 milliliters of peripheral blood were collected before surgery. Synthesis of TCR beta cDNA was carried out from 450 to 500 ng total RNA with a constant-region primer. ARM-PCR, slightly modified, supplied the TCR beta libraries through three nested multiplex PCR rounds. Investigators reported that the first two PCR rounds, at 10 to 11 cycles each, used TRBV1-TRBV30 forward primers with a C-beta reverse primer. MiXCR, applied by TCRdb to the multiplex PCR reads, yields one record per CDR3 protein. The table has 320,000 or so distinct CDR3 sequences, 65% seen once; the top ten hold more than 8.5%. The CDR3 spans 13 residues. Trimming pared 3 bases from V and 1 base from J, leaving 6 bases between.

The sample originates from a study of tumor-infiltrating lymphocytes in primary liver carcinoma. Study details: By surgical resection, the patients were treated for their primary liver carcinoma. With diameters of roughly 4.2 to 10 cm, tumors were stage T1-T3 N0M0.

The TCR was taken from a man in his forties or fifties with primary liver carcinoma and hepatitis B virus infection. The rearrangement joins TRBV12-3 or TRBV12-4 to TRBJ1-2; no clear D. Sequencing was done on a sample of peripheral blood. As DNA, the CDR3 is TGTGCCAGCAGTTTTCTTGATAACTATGGCTACACCTTC. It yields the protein CASSFLDNYGYTF.